A single sample is the source of the 10 T cell receptor beta chains below, sequenced in a study of CD8+ T cells in alopecia areata. The sequencing template was cDNA reverse transcribed from extracted RNA. Profiled with immunoSEQ multiplex PCR; TCRdb holds only in-frame clones, not every one. Of some 120,000 clones detected, over 60% appear once; the ten largest clones hold around 5.7%. The treatment: oral pan-JAK inhibitor, 5-10 mg twice daily. Source: CD4+ T cells sorted from blood, taken at week 4, from a patient treated with tofacitinib. These receptor sequences come from a human donor with alopecia areata.

This chain uses TRBV25-1 with TRBJ2-7; D perhaps matches TRBD1 (6 bases). CDR1 and CDR2 from the germline V gene are MGHDK and SYGVNS. CDR3 length: 12 amino acids. The ends were cut back, 5 bases at V and 4 bases at J, with 9 bases in the middle. Here the CDR3 reads CASSFRGYEQYF. In nucleotides, the CDR3 is TGTGCCAGCAGTTTCAGGGGTTACGAGCAGTACTTC.

A single count supports this clone. The CDR3 here is CASSQDFPGLNSPLHF. Written as DNA, the CDR3 is TGCGCCAGCAGCCAAGACTTCCCGGGCCTAAATTCACCCCTCCACTTT. The V and J genes are TRBV4-3 and TRBJ1-6; D gene ambiguous. Trimming shortened V by 0 bases and J by 7 bases, and 13 bases separated the two germline ends. Germline-derived CDR1 and CDR2 are LGHNA and YSLEER. This CDR3 is 16 amino acids long.

The genes are TRBV30 and TRBJ2-5, with D possibly being TRBD1 (5 bases). Trimming removed 2 bases from V and 5 bases from J, with 15 bases in between. This CDR3 has 14 amino acids. In germline, CDR1 is GTSNPN, CDR2 SVGIG (reference sequence). The CDR3 here is CAWSPGRVGETQYF. The CDR3 DNA is TGTGCCTGGAGTCCCGGCAGGGTTGGGGAGACCCAGTACTTC.

The chain couples TRBV6-5 to TRBJ1-1; D is undetermined. From germline, CDR1 is MNHEY and CDR2 SVGAGI. The CDR3 has 12 amino acids. Trimming cost V 2 bases and J 3 bases, with 4 bases left between them. Here the CDR3 DNA reads TGTGCCAGCAGTTACGGGGACACTGAAGCTTTCTTT. It encodes CASSYGDTEAFF.

V and J are TRBV7-2 and TRBJ2-1; the D gene could be TRBD1 or TRBD2 (5 bases each). The V gene's germline CDR1 is SGHTA and CDR2 FQGNSA. The CDR3 length is 15 residues. Trimming cost V 5 bases and J 6 bases, with 17 bases left between them. CDR3 nucleotide sequence: TGTGCCAGCAGCCCGGACTCCGGGGCGGTCAATGAGCAGTTCTTC. It specifies CASSPDSGAVNEQFF.

The gene calls are TRBV10-3 and TRBJ2-5, with 8 nucleotides matching TRBD2. Trimming cost V 6 bases and J 1 base; bases outside gene matches: 4. The CDR3 extends over 14 amino acids. CDR1 and CDR2 from the germline V gene are ENHRY and SYGVKD. The CDR3 is CAIRSGGTQETQYF. DNA of the CDR3: TGTGCCATCAGGAGCGGGGGAACCCAAGAGACCCAGTACTTC.

This rearrangement joins TRBV14 to TRBJ2-1; D is unclear. Germline CDR1 and CDR2: SGHDN and FVKESK. V lost 1 base and J 8 bases, leaving 15 bases between the germline ends. The CDR3 contains 15 residues. This CDR3 reads CASSQGAWSRDEQFF. DNA for the CDR3: TGTGCCAGCAGCCAAGGGGCCTGGTCTAGGGATGAGCAGTTCTTC.

The rearrangement links TRBV7-2 to TRBJ2-5; 7 nucleotides match TRBD2. Germline V gene lookup returns CDR1 SGHTA and CDR2 FQGNSA. J lost 0 bases, V lost 3 bases, and 10 bases had no gene match. This CDR3 is 17 amino acids long. In DNA form, the CDR3 reads TGTGCCAGCAGCTTGTCCGGACTAGTCCCGTACCAAGAGACCCAGTACTTC. Translation gives CASSLSGLVPYQETQYF. The entire variable domain, with the rest obtained from reference TRBV7-2 and TRBJ2-5, is as follows: GAGVSQSPSNKVTEKGKDVELRCDPISGHTALYWYRQSLGQGLEFLIYFQGNSAPDKSGLPSDRFSAERTGGSVSTLTIQRTQQEDSAVYLCASSLSGLVPYQETQYFGPGTRLLVL.

V and J are TRBV4-3 and TRBJ2-5; 10 nucleotides align to TRBD2. With V trimmed by 1 base and J by 7 bases, 6 bases remained unmatched. In germline, CDR1 is LGHNA, CDR2 YSLEER. The CDR3 is 15 residues long. CDR3 DNA: TGCGCCAGCAGCCAAGGACTAGCGGGTTGGGGGACCCAGTACTTC. Its translation is CASSQGLAGWGTQYF.

The chain joins TRBV18 to TRBJ2-7, with 7 bases fitting TRBD2. This CDR3 spans 14 amino acids. Losses at the gene ends were 0 bases for V and 6 bases for J; bases not matched to a gene: 5. CDR1 is KGHSH and CDR2 is LQKENI in the germline V gene. Written as DNA, the CDR3 is TGTGCCAGCTCACCACCGAGCGGGACTATCGAGCAGTACTTC. Protein product: CASSPPSGTIEQYF. Full variable domain (rest looked up from reference TRBV18 and TRBJ2-7): NAGVMQNPRHLVRRRGQEARLRCSPMKGHSHVYWYRQLPEEGLKFMVYLQKENIIDESGMPKERFSAEFPKEGPSILRIQQVVRGDSAAYFCASSPPSGTIEQYFGPGTRLTVT.